What follows is one T cell receptor (beta chain) and its context. This entry comes from a study of blood T cell repertoires in COVID-19. Study background: The United States, Italy and Spain supplied acute and convalescent COVID-19 samples.

Study processing details: Reference gene primer amplification gave nucleated cell count estimates. Data came from immunoSEQ multiplex PCR; TCRdb stores just in-frame clones and leaves some out. That table furnishes V, J and clone size, whereas the DNA furnished D and trimming. Among around 230,000 clones, about 80% were seen once, and the ten largest hold approximately 15%. Germline V CDR1 and CDR2: SGHRS, YFSETQ. This CDR3 is 14 amino acids long. Trimming took 2 bases from V and 2 from J, leaving 9 bases between them. This receptor was taken from a man aged 35-49 years who had recovered from COVID-19. The sample comprised PBMCs or T cells enriched from blood (not recorded which). The rearrangement uses TRBV5-1 and TRBJ2-3, with D possibly TRBD1 on 5 matching bases. The CDR3 DNA follows: TGCGCCAGCAGCTTACGACAGAACACAGATACGCAGTATTTT. Protein: CASSLRQNTDTQYF.